What follows is one TCR beta chain and its context. Its target is not known. This sample was taken from a study of cytomegalovirus exposure and HLA in healthy donors. Study-wide points: Later analysis showed most CMV-associated TCR beta chains appearing HLA-restricted.

Donors in the study were healthy people who gave bone marrow. The PCR ran on 60 Vbeta and 13 Jbeta primers. TCRdb's copy holds only in-frame clones and misses some; the assay was immunoSEQ multiplex PCR. The table lists under 80,000 clones, roughly 77% of them singletons, with roughly 5.3% in the top ten. The length of the CDR3 is 13 residues. V lost 7 bases to trimming and J lost 11 bases, with 17 bases between them. Germline V gene lookup returns CDR1 MNHNS and CDR2 SASEGT. Input material: PBMCs. The clonotype originates from a woman aged 30 to 39 in good health and CMV-seronegative. The genes are TRBV6-1 and TRBJ1-4, with D tentatively TRBD1 (6 bases). Here the CDR3 reads CASNGQLAEKLFF. The CDR3, as DNA: TGTGCCAGCAACGGACAGCTGGCTGAGAAACTGTTTTTT.